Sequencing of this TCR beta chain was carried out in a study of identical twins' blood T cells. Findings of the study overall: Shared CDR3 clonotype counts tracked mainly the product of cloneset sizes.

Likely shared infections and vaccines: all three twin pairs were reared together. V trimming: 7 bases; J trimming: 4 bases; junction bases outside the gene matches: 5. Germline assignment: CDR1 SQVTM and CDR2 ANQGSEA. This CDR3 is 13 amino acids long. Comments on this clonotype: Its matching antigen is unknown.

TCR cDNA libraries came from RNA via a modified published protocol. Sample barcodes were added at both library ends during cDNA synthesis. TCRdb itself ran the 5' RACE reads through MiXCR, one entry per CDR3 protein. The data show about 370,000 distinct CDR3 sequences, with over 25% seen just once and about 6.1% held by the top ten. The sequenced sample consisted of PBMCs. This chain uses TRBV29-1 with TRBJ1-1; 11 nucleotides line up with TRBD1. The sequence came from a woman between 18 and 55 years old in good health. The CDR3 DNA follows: TGCAGCGGGGACAGGGGGGCGGTCACTGAAGCTTTCTTT. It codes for CSGDRGAVTEAFF.